The source of this TCR beta chain is a study of patients and donors after allogeneic stem cell transplantation. Using its own MiXCR run on the RT-PCR reads, TCRdb lists one record per CDR3 protein. The sample has over 150,000 distinct CDR3 sequences; over 25% are singletons. The CDR3 totals 13 residues. Germline V CDR1 and CDR2: SGHAT, FQNNGV. V lost 4 bases and J 5 bases, leaving 10 bases between the germline ends. The TCR was taken from a human donor who was either an allogeneic HSCT recipient or a stem cell or donor lymphocyte infusion donor (not recorded which). It is not recorded whose cells these are; they may come from a transplant donor. The sequenced sample was blood, either unsorted or a sorted T cell fraction (not recorded which). J is TRBJ2-3 and V is TRBV11-2; D is unresolved. The CDR3 nucleotides are TGTGCCAGCAGCTACCCATGGGTAGATACGCAGTATTTT. Translation: CASSYPWVDTQYF.